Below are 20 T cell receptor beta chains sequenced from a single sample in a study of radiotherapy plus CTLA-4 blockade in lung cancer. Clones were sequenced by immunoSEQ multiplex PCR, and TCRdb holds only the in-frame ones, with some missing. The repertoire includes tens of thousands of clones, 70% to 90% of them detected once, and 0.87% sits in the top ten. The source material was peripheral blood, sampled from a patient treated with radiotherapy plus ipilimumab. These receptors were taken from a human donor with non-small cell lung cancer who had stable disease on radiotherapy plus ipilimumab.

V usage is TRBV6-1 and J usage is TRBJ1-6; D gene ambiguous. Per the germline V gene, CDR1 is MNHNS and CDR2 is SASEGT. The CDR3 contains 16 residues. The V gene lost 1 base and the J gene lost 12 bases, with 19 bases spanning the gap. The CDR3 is CASSEGRISSRIPLHF. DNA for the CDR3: TGTGCCAGCAGTGAAGGTCGTATCAGTTCGAGGATACCCCTCCACTTT.

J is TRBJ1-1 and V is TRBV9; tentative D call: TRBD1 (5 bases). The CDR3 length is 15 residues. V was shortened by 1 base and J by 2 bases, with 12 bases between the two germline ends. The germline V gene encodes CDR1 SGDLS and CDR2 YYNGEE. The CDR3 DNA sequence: TGTGCCAGCAGCGTAATACTAGGGGCCAACACTGAAGCTTTCTTT. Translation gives CASSVILGANTEAFF.

Written as DNA, the CDR3 is TGTGCCAGCTCACCCCCGTCGGAAGATACGCAGTATTTT. Its translation is CASSPPSEDTQYF. The chain recombines TRBV18 with TRBJ2-3, with D hard to call. Trimming shortened V by 3 bases and J by 5 bases, and 9 bases separated the two germline ends. The CDR3 extends over 13 amino acids. The germline gives CDR1 KGHSH, CDR2 LQKENI.

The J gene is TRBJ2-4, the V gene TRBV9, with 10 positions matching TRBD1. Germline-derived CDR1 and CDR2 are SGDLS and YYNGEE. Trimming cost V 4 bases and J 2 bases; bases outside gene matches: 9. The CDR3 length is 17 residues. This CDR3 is CASSPRQGAESKNIQYF. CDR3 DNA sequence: TGTGCCAGCAGCCCCCGACAGGGGGCGGAATCCAAAAACATTCAGTACTTC. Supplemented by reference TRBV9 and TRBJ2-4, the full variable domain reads DSGVTQTPKHLITATGQRVTLRCSPRSGDLSVYWYQQSLDQGLQFLIQYYNGEERAKGNILERFSAQQFPDLHSELNLSSLELGDSALYFCASSPRQGAESKNIQYFGAGTRLSVL.

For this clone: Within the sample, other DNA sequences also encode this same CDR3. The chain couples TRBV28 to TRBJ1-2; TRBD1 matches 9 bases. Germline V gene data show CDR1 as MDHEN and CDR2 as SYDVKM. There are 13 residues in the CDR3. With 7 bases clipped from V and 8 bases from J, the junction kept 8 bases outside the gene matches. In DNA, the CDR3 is TGTGCCAGCAACTCGGGACAGGGTTTGGGCTACACCTTC. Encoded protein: CASNSGQGLGYTF.

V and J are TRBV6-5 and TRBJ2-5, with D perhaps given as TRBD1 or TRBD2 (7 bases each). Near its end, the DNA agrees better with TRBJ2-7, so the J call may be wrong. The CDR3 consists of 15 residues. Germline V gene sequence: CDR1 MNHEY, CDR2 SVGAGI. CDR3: CASSYYPGGGYEQYF. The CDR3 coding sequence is TGTGCCAGCAGTTACTATCCAGGGGGGGGCTACGAGCAGTACTTC.

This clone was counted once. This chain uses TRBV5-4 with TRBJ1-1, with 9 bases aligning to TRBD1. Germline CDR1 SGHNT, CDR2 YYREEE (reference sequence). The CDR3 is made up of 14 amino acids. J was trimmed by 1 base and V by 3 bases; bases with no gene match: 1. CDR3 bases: TGTGCCAGCAGCTCGGGACAGGGGAACACTGAAGCTTTCTTT. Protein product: CASSSGQGNTEAFF.

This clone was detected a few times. Here the CDR3 DNA reads TGTGCCAGTAGTATAGTCCCCAGCGGCTACACCTTC. Amino acids: CASSIVPSGYTF. The chain has TRBV19 and TRBJ1-2, with unresolved D. Looked up from germline, CDR1 is LNHDA and CDR2 is SQIVND (reference sequence). V was clipped by 1 base and J by 8 bases, with 8 bases between them. This CDR3 is built from 12 residues. The full variable domain, completed using reference TRBV19 and TRBJ1-2, is DGGITQSPKYLFRKEGQNVTLSCEQNLNHDAMYWYRQDPGQGLRLIYYSQIVNDFQKGDIAEGYSVSREKKESFPLTVTSAQKNPTAFYLCASSIVPSGYTFGSGTRLTVV.

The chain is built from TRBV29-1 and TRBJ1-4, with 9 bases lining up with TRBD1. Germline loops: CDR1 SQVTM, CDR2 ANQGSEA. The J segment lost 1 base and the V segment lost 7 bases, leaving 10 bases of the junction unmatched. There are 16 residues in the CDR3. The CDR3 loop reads CSATGTGRRTNEKLFF. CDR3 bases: TGCAGCGCCACCGGGACAGGGAGGAGAACTAATGAAAAACTGTTTTTT.

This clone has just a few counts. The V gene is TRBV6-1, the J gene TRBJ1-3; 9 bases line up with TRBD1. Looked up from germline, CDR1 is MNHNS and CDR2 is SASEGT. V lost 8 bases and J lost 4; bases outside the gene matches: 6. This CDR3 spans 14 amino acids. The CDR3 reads CASSTGTGGNTIYF. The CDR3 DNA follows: TGTGCCAGCTCGACCGGGACAGGGGGAAACACCATATATTTT.

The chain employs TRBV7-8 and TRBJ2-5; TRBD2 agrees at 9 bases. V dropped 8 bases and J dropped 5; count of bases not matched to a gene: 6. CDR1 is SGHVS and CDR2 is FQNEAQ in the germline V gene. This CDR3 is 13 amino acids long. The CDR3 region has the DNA TGTGCCAGCTTAGCGGGAGTGGTGGAGACCCAGTACTTC. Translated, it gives CASLAGVVETQYF.

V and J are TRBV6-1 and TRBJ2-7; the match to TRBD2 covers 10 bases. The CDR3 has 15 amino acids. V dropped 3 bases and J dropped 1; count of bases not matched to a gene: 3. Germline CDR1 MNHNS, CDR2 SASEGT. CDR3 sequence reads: CASSEVAGGSYEQYF. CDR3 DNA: TGTGCCAGCAGTGAGGTAGCGGGGGGTTCCTACGAGCAGTACTTC.

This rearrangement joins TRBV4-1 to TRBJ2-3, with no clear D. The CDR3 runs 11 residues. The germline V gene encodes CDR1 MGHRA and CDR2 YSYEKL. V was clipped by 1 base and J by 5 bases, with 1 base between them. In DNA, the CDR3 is TGCGCCAGCAGCCAAGGAGATACGCAGTATTTT. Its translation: CASSQGDTQYF.

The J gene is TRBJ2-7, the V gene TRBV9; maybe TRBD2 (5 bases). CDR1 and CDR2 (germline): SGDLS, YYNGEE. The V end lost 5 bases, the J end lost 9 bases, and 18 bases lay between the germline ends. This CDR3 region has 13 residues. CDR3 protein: CASSATGSSGQYF. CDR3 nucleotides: TGTGCCAGCAGTGCTACGGGGTCATCGGGGCAGTACTTC. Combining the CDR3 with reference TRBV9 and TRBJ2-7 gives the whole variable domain DSGVTQTPKHLITATGQRVTLRCSPRSGDLSVYWYQQSLDQGLQFLIQYYNGEERAKGNILERFSAQQFPDLHSELNLSSLELGDSALYFCASSATGSSGQYFGPGTRLTVT.

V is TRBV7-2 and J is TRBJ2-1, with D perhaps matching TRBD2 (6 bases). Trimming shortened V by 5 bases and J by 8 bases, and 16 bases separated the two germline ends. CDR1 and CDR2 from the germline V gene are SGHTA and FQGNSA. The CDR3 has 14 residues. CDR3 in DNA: TGTGCCAGCAGCGGGAGGCCATTTAACCATGAGCAGTTCTTC. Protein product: CASSGRPFNHEQFF.

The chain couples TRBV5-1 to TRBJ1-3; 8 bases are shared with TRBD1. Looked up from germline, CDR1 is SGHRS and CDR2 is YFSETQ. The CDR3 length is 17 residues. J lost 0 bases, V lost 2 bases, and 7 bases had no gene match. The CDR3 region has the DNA TGCGCCAGCAGCTTCGGCAGGGGGCCCATCTCTGGAAACACCATATATTTT. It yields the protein CASSFGRGPISGNTIYF.

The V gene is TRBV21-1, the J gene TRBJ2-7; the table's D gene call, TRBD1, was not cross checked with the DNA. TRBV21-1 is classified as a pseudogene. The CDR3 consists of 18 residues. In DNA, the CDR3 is TGTGCCAGCAGCAACCCGACAGGGCCCACCACCCATTACTACGAGCAGTACTTC. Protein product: CASSNPTGPTTHYYEQYF.

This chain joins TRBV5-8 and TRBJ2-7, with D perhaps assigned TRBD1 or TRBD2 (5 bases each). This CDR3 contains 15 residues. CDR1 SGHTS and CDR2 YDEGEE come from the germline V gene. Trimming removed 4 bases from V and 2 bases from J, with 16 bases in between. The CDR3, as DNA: TGTGCCAGCAGCCCGGGACCGAGTAGGGCCTACGAGCAGTACTTC. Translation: CASSPGPSRAYEQYF.

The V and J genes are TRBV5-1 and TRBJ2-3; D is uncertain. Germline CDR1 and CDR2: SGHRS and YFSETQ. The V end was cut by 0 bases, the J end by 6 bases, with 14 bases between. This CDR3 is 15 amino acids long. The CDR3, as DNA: TGCGCCAGCAGCTTGGAAGGTCGTTCCCTCGATACGCAGTATTTT. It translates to CASSLEGRSLDTQYF.

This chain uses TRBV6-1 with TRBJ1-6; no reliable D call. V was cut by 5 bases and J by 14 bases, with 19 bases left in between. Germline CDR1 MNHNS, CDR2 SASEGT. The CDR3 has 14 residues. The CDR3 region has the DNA TGTGCCAGCAGTCAGGTAGACCCTCCGGTGGCCCTCCACTTT. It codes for CASSQVDPPVALHF.